This entry concerns a single TCR beta chain. This clone was seen many times. There is no known antigen for this receptor. Base qualities are missing; no much larger clone stands one base away. Libraries were made using the immunoSEQ multiplex PCR assay. Processing in the source paper ran as follows. A statistical classification framework was developed to diagnose cytomegalovirus status using the catalog of TCR beta chain sequences. TCRdb provides this immuneACCESS table in a form limited to in-frame rearrangements. Some clones are lacking; in checked studies, under half of them reflect an unresolved V gene, and why the rest are absent is not known. D and trimming come from the DNA, and the V and J calls and clone size come from that table. In all, the sample holds tens of thousands of clones, and approximately 90% of those were seen once. The top ten clones comprise over 2% of the sample. The donors belonged to the validation cohort of over a hundred subjects, which was separate from the roughly 670-subject first cohort.

The data derive from a study of cytomegalovirus exposure and HLA in healthy donors (dated by TCRdb to about 2017). With respect to the entire study: A later analysis indicated that the roughly 130 validation repertoires were generated on the platform also employed for the 670 or so repertoires of the first cohort. In addition to the first cohort of 650 to 750 subjects, a separate validation cohort of approximately 110 different subjects was used. The study was designed to test whether signatures of past pathogen exposure could be identified by cataloging public T cell receptors. To predict cytomegalovirus infection status, the study combined high-throughput TCR immunosequencing, statistical association of individual TCRs with disease status, and machine learning. Overall study results and their limits: In vitro tests confirmed that a few of the cytomegalovirus-associated TCR beta chains recognize cytomegalovirus antigens. A later analysis found that TCRs clustered in the first cohort also tended to co-occur in the approximately 120 validation repertoires, with 94% of cluster scores above 0. Most TCR sequences were seen in very few donors, while some public TCRs were found in many individuals. A later analysis lacked HLA typing for the validation cohort, so it scored co-occurrence in that cohort across all 120 or so repertoires. The authors suggested that the approach could potentially be generalized to other disease states and immunological phenotypes. In both the original and validation cohorts, the classifier was reported to diagnose cytomegalovirus status with high specificity and sensitivity. In the study, 150 to 200 TCR beta chains were listed as associated with cytomegalovirus.

The receptor was derived from a young man in good health and CMV-seronegative. Sequencing was done on a sample of PBMCs.

The CDR3 amino acid sequence is: CADPKIAGETQYF. In nucleotides, the sequence is TGTGCCGACCCCAAAATAGCGGGAGAGACCCAGTACTTC. The V and J genes are TRBV27 and TRBJ2-5, and TRBD2 aligns with 7 junction nucleotides. CDR1 and CDR2 (MNHEY, SMNVEV) derive from the germline V gene (reference sequence). V is pruned by 11 bases and J by 4 bases, leaving 10 bases of the junction without a gene match. Reading from cysteine to phenylalanine, the CDR3 counts 13 amino acids. The DNA shown is the 39-base CDR3, in frame from base 1.